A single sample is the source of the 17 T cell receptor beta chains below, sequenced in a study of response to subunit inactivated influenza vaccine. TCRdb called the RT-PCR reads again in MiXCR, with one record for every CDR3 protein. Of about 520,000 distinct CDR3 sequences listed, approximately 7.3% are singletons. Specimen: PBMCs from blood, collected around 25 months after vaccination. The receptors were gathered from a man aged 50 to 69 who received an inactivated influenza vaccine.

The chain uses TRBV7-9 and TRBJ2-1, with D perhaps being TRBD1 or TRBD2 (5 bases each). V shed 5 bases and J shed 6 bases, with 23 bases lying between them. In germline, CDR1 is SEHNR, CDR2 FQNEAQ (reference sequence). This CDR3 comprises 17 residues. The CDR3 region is CASSPEVRDHRINEQFF. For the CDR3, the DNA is TGTGCCAGCAGCCCGGAGGTACGGGACCACCGAATCAATGAGCAGTTCTTC.

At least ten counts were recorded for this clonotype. The CDR3 DNA reads TGTGCCAGCAGTCCCAGACAGGGTGCGGAGACCCAGTACTTC. It codes for CASSPRQGAETQYF. The chain couples TRBV12-3 or TRBV12-4 to TRBJ2-5, with 7 nucleotides matching TRBD1. The V segment lost 5 bases and the J segment 5 bases; nucleotides outside the gene matches: 8. This CDR3 comprises 14 residues.

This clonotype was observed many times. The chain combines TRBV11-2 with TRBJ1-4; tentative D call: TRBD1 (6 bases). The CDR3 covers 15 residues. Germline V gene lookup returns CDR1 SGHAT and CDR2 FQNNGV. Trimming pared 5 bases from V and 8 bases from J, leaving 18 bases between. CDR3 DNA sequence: TGTGCCAGCAGCGGCCGGGACACCCCTGACGAAAAACTGTTTTTT. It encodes CASSGRDTPDEKLFF.

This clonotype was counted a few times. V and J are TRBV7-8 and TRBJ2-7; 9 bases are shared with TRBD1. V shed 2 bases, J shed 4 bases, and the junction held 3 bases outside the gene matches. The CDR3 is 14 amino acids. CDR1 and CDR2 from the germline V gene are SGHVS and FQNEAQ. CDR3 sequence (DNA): TGTGCCAGCAGCTTATTCGGACAGGGGTACGAGCAGTACTTC. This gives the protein CASSLFGQGYEQYF.

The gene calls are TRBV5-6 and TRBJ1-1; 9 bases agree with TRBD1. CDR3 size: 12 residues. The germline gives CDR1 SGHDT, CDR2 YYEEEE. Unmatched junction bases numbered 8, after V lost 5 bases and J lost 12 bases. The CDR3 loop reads CASRSRDRVTFF. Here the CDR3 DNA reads TGTGCCAGCAGATCCCGGGACAGGGTGACTTTCTTT.

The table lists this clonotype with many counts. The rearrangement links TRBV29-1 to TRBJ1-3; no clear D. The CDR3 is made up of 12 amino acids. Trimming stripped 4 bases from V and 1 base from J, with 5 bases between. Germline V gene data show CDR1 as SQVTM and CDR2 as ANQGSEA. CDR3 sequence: CSVVGSGNTIYF. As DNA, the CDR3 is TGCAGCGTTGTAGGGTCTGGAAACACCATATATTTT.

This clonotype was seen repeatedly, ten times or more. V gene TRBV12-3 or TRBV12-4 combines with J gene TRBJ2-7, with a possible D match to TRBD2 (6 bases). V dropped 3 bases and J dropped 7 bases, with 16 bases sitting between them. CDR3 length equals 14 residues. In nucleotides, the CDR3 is TGTGCCAGCAGTTTCCAAGCGGGCCCGGGGGAGCAGTACTTC. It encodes CASSFQAGPGEQYF.

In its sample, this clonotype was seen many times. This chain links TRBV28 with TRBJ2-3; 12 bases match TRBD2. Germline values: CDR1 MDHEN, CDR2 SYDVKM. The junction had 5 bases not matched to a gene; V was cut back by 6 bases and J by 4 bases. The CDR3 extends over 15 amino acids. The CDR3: CASRVLAGGSDTQYF. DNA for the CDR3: TGTGCCAGCAGGGTACTAGCGGGAGGCTCAGATACGCAGTATTTT.

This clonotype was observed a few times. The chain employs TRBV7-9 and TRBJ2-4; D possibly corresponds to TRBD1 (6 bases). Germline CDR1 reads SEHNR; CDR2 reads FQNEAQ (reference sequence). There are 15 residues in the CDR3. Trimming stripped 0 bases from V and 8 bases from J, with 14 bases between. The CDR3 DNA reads TGTGCCAGCAGCTTAGCTAGAGGGGGTGGCGACATTCAGTACTTC. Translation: CASSLARGGGDIQYF.

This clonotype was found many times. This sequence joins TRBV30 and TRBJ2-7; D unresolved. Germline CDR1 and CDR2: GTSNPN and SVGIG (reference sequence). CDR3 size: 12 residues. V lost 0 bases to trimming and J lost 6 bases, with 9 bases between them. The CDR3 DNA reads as TGTGCCTGGAGTGTAATCAGTTCCGAGCAGTACTTC. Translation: CAWSVISSEQYF.

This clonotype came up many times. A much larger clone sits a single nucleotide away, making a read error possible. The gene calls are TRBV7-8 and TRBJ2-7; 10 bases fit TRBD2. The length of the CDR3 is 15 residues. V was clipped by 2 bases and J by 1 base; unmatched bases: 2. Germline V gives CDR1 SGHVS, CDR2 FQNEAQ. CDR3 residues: CASSLRTSGSYEQYF. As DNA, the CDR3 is TGTGCCAGCAGCTTAAGGACTAGCGGATCCTACGAGCAGTACTTC.

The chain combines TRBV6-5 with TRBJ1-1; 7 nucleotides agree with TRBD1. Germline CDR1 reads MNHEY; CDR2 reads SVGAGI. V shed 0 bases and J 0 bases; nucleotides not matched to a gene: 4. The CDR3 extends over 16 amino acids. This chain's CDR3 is CASSYSNRGMNTEAFF. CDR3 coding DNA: TGTGCCAGCAGTTACTCTAACAGGGGCATGAACACTGAAGCTTTCTTT.

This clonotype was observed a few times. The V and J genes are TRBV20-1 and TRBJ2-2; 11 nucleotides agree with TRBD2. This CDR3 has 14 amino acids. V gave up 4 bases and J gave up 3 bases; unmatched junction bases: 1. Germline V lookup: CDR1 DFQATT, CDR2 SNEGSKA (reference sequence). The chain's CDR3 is CSAKLAGDTGELFF. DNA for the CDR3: TGCAGTGCTAAACTAGCGGGGGACACCGGGGAGCTGTTTTTT.

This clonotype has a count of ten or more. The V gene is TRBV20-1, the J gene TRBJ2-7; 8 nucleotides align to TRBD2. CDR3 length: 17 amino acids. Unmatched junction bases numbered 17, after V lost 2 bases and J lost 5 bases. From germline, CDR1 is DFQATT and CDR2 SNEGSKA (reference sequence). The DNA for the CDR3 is TGCAGTGCTAGACAATACCGGATAGCGGGAAGGATAGACGAGCAGTACTTC. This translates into CSARQYRIAGRIDEQYF.

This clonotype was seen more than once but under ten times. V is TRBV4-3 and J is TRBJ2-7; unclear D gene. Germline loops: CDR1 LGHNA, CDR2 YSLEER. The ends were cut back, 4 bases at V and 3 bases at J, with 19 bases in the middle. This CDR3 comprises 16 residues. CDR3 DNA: TGCGCCAGCAGCCCCGCCGGGCACGGGCTTGGCTACGAGCAGTACTTC. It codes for CASSPAGHGLGYEQYF.

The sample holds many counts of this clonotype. DNA for the CDR3: TGTGCCACGCGTCAGGGGCCCACTAACTATGGCTACACCTTC. It translates to CATRQGPTNYGYTF. V is TRBV18 and J is TRBJ1-2, with D perhaps TRBD1 (6 bases). This CDR3 is built from 14 residues. The V gene's germline CDR1 is KGHSH and CDR2 LQKENI. The ends were cut back, 10 bases at V and 0 bases at J, with 15 bases in the middle.

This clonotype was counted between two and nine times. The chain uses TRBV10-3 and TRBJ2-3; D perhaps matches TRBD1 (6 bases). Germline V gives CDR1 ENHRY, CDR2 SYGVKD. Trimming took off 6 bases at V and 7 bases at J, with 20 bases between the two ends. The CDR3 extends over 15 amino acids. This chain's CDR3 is CAISRQFGRDNTQYF. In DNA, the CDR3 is TGTGCCATCAGCAGACAATTTGGAAGGGACAATACGCAGTATTTT.